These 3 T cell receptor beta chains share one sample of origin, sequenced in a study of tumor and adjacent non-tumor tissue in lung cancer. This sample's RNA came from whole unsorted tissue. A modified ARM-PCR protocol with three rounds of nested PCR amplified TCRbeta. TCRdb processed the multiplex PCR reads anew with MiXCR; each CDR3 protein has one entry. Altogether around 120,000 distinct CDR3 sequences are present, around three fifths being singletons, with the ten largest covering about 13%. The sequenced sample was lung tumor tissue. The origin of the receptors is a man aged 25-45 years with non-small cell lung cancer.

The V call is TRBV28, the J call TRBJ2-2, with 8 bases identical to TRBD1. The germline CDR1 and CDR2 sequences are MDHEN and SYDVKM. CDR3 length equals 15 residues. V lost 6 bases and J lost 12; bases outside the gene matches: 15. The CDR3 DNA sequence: TGTGCCAGCAGCCTTGGGACAGGAGTAGCATGGAAGCTGTTTTTT. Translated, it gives CASSLGTGVAWKLFF.

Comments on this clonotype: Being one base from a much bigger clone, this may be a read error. CDR3 nucleotides: TGCAGTGATAGCAGTCTGACAGGGGCCCAGTACGAGCAGTACTTC. It specifies CSDSSLTGAQYEQYF. This chain connects TRBV20-1 to TRBJ2-7, with 8 positions matching TRBD1. Germline V gene lookup returns CDR1 DFQATT and CDR2 SNEGSKA (reference sequence). CDR3 length: 15 residues. V shed 7 bases, J shed 4 bases, and the junction held 15 bases outside the gene matches.

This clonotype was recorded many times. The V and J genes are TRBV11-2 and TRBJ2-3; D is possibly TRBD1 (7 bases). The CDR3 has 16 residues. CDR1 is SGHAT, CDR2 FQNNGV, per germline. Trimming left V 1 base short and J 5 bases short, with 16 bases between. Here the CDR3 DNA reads TGTGCCAGCAGCTTAGTGGGCGGGACAGCAGGAGATACGCAGTATTTT. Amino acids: CASSLVGGTAGDTQYF. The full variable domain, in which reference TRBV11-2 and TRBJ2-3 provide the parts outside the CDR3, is EAGVAQSPRYKIIEKRQSVAFWCNPISGHATLYWYQQILGQGPKLLIQFQNNGVVDDSQLPKDRFSAERLKGVDSTLKIQPAKLEDSAVYLCASSLVGGTAGDTQYFGPGTRLTVL.